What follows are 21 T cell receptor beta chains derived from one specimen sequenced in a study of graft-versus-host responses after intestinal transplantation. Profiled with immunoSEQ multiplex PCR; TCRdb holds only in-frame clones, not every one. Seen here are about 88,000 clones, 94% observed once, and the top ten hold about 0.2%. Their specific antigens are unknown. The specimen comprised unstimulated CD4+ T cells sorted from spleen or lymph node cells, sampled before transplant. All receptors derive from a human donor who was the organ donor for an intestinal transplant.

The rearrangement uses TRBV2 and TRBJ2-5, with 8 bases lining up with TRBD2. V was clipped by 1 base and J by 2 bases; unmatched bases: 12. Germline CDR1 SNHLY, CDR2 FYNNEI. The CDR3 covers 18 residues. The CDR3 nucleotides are TGTGCCAGCAGTGAAGGGAAGGGGTTAGCGGGGAGACAAGAGACCCAGTACTTC. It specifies CASSEGKGLAGRQETQYF.

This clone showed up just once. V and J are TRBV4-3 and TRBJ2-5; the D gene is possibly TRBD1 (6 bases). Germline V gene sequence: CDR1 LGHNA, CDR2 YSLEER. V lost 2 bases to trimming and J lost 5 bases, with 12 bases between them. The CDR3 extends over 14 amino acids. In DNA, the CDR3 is TGCGCCAGCAGCCAACGCGCAGGGGTGGAGACCCAGTACTTC. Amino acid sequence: CASSQRAGVETQYF.

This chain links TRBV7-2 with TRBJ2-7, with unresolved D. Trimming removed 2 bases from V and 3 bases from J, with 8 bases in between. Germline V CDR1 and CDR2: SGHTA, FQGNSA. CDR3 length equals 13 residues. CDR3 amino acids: CASSLKPIYEQYF. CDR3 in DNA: TGTGCCAGCAGCTTAAAACCCATCTACGAGCAGTACTTC.

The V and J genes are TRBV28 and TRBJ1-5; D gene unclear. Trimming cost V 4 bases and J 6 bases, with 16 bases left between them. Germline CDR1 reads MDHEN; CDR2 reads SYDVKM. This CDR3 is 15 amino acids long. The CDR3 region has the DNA TGTGCCAGCAGTTCTGTCCAAGAGGGCGGTCAGCCCCAGCATTTT. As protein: CASSSVQEGGQPQHF.

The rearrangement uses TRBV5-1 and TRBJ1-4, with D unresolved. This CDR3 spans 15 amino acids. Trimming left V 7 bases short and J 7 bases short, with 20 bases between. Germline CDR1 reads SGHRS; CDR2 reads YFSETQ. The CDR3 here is CASHTGPRGSEKLFF. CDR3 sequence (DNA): TGCGCCAGCCATACCGGGCCCCGAGGGAGTGAAAAACTGTTTTTT.

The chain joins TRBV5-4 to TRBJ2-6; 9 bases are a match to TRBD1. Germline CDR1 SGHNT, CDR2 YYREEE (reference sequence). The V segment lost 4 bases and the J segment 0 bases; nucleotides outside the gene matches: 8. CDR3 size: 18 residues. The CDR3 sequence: CASSRGTGTSSGANVLTF. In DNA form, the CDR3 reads TGTGCCAGCAGCCGCGGGACAGGGACAAGCTCTGGGGCCAACGTCCTGACTTTC.

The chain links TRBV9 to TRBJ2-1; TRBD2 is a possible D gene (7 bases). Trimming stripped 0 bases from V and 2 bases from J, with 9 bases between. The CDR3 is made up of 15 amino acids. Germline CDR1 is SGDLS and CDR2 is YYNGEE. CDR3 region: CASSVAGGPYNEQFF. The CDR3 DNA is TGTGCCAGCAGCGTAGCGGGGGGCCCCTACAATGAGCAGTTCTTC.

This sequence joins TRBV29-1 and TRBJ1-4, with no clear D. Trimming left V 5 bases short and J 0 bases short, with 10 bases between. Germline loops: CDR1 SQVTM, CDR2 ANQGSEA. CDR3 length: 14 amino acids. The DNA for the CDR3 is TGCAGCGTTAAACCGCGTGCAACTAATGAAAAACTGTTTTTT. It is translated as CSVKPRATNEKLFF.

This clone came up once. CDR3 DNA: TGCAGCGTTGACCTAGCTATTAAGCGAGAGCAGTTCTTC. Its protein product is CSVDLAIKREQFF. This rearrangement joins TRBV29-1 to TRBJ2-1; tentative D call: TRBD2 (5 bases). The germline gives CDR1 SQVTM, CDR2 ANQGSEA. V lost 3 bases to trimming and J lost 10 bases, with 16 bases between them. The CDR3 runs 13 residues.

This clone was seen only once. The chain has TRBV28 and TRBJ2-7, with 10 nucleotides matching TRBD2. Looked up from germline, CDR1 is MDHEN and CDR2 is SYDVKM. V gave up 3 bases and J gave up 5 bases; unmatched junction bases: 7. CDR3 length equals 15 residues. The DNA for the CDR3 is TGTGCCAGCAGTTTCTTGCTAGCGGGGGCCAACGAGCAGTACTTC. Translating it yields CASSFLLAGANEQYF.

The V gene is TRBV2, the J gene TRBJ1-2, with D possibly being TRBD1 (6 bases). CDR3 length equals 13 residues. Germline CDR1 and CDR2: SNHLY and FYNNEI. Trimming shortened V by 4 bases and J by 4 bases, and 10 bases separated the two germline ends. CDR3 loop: CASSVGQSYGYTF. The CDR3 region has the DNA TGTGCCAGCAGTGTAGGACAGAGCTATGGCTACACCTTC.

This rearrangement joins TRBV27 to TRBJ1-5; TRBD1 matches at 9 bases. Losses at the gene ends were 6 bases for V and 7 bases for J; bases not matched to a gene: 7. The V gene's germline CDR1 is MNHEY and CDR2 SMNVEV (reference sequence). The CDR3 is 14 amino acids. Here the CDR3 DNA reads TGTGCCAGCAGCTTGACAGGGGGTCGACAGCCCCAGCATTTT. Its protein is CASSLTGGRQPQHF.

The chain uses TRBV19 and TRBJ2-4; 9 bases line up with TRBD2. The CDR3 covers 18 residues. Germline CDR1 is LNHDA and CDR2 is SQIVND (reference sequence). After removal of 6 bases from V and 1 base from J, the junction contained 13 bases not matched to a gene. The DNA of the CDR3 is TGTGCCAGTAGGCAATTCCCTATAGCGGGGGCGGCCAAAAACATTCAGTACTTC. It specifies CASRQFPIAGAAKNIQYF.

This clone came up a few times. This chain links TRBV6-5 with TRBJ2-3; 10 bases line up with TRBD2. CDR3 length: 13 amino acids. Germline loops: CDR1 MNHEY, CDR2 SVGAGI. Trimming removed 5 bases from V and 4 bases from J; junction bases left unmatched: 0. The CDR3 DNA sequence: TGTGCCAGCAGTAGCGGGGGGGCAGATACGCAGTATTTT. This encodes CASSSGGADTQYF.

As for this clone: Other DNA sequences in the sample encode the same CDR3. CDR3 in DNA: TGTGCCAGTTATTCACAGGGAACCAACTATGGCTACACCTTC. Translating gives CASYSQGTNYGYTF. This chain connects TRBV6-5 to TRBJ1-2; D might be TRBD1 (6 bases). Trimming cost V 9 bases and J 2 bases, with 16 bases left between them. The CDR3 spans 14 residues. Germline V gives CDR1 MNHEY, CDR2 SVGAGI.

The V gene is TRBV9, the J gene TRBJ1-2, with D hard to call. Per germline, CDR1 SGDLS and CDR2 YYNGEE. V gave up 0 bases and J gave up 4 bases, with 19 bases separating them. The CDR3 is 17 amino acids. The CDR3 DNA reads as TGTGCCAGCAGCGTAGACACACCAGAGGCCTGGGGCTATGGCTACACCTTC. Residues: CASSVDTPEAWGYGYTF.

The DNA of the CDR3 is TGTGCCAGTAGTTTATACGACCAGGGGGCGACTGGAAACACCATATATTTT. Protein: CASSLYDQGATGNTIYF. The gene calls are TRBV19 and TRBJ1-3, with 8 nucleotides matching TRBD1. The CDR3 runs to 17 residues. V trimming: 5 bases; J trimming: 2 bases; junction bases outside the gene matches: 11. Per the germline V gene, CDR1 is LNHDA and CDR2 is SQIVND (reference sequence).

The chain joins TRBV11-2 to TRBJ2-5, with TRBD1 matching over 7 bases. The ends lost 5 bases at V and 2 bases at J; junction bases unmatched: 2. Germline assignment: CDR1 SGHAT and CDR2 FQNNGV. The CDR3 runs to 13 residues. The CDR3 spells CASSRDRQETQYF. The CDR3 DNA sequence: TGTGCCAGCAGCCGGGACAGACAAGAGACCCAGTACTTC.

CDR3 region: CASSERGGPDTQYF. The CDR3 nucleotides read TGTGCCAGCAGTGAGCGGGGCGGTCCAGATACGCAGTATTTT. The genes are TRBV6-1 and TRBJ2-3; tentatively, D is TRBD2 (6 bases). V dropped 3 bases and J dropped 4 bases, with 11 bases sitting between them. CDR1 and CDR2 (germline): MNHNS, SASEGT. This CDR3 has 14 amino acids.

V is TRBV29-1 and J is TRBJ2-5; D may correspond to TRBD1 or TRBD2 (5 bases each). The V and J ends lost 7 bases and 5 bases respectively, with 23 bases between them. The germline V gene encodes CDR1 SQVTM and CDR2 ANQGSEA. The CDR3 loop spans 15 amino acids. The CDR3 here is CSAAFNVGVGETQYF. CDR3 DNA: TGCAGCGCCGCGTTCAACGTGGGGGTCGGGGAGACCCAGTACTTC.

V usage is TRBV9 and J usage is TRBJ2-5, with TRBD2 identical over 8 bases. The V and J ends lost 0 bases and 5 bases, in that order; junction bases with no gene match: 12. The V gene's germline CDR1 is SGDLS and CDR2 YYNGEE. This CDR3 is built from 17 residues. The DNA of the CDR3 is TGTGCCAGCAGCGTAGACAGCGGGGGTCCCTCGTGGGAGACCCAGTACTTC. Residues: CASSVDSGGPSWETQYF.